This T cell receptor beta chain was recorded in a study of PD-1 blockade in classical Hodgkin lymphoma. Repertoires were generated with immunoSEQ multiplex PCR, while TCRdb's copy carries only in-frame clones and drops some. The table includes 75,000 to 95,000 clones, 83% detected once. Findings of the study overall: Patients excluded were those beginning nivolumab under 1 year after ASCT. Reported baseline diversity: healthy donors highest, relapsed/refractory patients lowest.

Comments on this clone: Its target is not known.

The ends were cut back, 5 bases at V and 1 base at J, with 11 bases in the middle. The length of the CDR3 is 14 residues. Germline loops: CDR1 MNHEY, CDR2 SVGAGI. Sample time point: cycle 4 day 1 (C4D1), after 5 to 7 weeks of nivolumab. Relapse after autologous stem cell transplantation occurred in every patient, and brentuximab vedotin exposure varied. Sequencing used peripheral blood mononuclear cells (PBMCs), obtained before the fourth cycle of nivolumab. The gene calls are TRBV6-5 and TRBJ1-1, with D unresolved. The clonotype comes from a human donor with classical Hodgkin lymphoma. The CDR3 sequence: CASSPVTENTEAFF. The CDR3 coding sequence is TGTGCCAGCAGTCCCGTAACGGAGAACACTGAAGCTTTCTTT.